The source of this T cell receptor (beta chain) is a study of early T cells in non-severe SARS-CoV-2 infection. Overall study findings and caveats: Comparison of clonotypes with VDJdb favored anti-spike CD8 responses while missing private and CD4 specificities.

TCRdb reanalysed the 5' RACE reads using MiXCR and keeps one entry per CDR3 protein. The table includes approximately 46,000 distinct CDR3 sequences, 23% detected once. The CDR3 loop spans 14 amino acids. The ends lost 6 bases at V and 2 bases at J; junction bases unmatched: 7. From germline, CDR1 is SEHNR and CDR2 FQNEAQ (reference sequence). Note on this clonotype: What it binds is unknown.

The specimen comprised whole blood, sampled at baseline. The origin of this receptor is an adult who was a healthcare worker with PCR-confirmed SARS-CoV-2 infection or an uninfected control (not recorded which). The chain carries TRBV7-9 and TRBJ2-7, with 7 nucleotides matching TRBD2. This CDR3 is CASSPGGSAYEQYF. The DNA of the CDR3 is TGTGCCAGCAGTCCCGGGGGGAGCGCCTACGAGCAGTACTTC.